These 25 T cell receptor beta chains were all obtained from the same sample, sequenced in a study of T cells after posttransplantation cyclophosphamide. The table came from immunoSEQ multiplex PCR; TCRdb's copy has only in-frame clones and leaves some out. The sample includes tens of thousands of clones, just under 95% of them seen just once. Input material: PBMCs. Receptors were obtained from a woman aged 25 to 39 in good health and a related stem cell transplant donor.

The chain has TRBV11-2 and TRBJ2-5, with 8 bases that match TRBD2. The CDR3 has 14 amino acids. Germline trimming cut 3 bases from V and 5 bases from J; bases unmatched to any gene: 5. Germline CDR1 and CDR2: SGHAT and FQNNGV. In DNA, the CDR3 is TGTGCCAGCAGCTTCGGGGGGGCGCTGGAGACCCAGTACTTC. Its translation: CASSFGGALETQYF.

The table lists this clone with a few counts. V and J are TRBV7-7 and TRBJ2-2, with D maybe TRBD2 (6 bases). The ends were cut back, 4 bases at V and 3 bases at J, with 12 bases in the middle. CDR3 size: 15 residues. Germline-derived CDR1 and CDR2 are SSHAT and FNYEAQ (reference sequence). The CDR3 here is CASSSRAGYTGELFF. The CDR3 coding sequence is TGTGCCAGCAGCTCACGGGCGGGATACACCGGGGAGCTGTTTTTT.

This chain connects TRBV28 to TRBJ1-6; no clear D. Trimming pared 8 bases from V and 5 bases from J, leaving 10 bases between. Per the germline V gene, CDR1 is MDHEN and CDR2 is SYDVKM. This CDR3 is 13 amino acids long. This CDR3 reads CASQRLNNSPLHF. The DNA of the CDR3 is TGTGCCAGCCAACGGCTGAATAATTCACCCCTCCACTTT.

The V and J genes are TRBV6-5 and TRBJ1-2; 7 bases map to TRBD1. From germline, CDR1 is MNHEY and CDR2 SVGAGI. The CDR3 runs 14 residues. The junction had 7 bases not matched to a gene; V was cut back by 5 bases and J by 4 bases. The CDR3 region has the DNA TGTGCCAGCAGTCGCGCAGGGGGTGGCTATGGCTACACCTTC. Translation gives CASSRAGGGYGYTF.

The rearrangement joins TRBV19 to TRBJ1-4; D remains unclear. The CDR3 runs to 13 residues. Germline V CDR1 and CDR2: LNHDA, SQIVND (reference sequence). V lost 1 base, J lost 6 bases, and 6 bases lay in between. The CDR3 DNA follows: TGTGCCAGTAGTATAGGGATGGATGAAAAACTGTTTTTT. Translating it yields CASSIGMDEKLFF.

CDR3 residues: CAWSGVGIYNEQFF. The CDR3 nucleotides read TGTGCCTGGAGTGGGGTCGGGATTTACAATGAGCAGTTCTTC. This rearrangement joins TRBV30 to TRBJ2-1; TRBD2 might be the D (5 bases). The CDR3 sequence is 14 residues long. Germline V gene data show CDR1 as GTSNPN and CDR2 as SVGIG (reference sequence). V was cut by 1 base and J by 4 bases, with 11 bases left in between. Combining the CDR3 with reference TRBV30 and TRBJ2-1 gives the whole variable domain SQTIHQWPATLVQPVGSPLSLECTVEGTSNPNLYWYRQAAGRGLQLLFYSVGIGQISSEVPQNLSASRPQDRQFILSSKKLLLSDSGFYLCAWSGVGIYNEQFFGPGTRLTVL.

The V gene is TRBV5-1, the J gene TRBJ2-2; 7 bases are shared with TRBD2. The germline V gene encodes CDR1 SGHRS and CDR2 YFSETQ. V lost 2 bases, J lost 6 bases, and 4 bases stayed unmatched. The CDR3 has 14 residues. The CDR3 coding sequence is TGCGCCAGCAGCTTTGGGAGGGGCGCCGGGGAGCTGTTTTTT. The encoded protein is CASSFGRGAGELFF.

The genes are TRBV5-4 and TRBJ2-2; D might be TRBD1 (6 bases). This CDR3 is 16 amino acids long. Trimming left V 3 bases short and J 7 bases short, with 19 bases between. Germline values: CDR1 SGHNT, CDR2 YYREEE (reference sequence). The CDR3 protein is CASSSQTGNLRGELFF. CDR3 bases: TGTGCCAGCAGCTCCCAAACAGGGAATTTACGCGGGGAGCTGTTTTTT.

CDR3 nucleotide sequence: TGTGCCAGCAGCTCGGACAGGGGAAATCAGCCCCAGCATTTT. As protein: CASSSDRGNQPQHF. The chain is built from TRBV7-2 and TRBJ1-5; 9 bases are shared with TRBD1. With V trimmed by 4 bases and J by 4 bases, 2 bases remained unmatched. CDR3 length: 14 amino acids. CDR1 is SGHTA and CDR2 is FQGNSA in the germline V gene.

The CDR3 nucleotides read TGTGCCAGTAGTATTACGGCAGGGGGCAGGTCTGAAGCTTTCTTT. Translated: CASSITAGGRSEAFF. The chain couples TRBV19 to TRBJ1-1; 8 bases align to TRBD1. This CDR3 comprises 15 residues. The trim removed 3 bases at V and 6 bases at J, leaving 9 bases unmatched. The germline V gene has CDR1 LNHDA and CDR2 SQIVND (reference sequence). Drawing the rest from reference TRBV19 and TRBJ1-1, the complete variable domain is DGGITQSPKYLFRKEGQNVTLSCEQNLNHDAMYWYRQDPGQGLRLIYYSQIVNDFQKGDIAEGYSVSREKKESFPLTVTSAQKNPTAFYLCASSITAGGRSEAFFGQGTRLTVV.

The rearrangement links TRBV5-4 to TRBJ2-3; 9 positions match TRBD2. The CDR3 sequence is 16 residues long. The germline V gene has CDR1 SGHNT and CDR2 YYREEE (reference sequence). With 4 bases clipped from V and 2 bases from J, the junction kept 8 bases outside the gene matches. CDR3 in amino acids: CASSPSPSGVTDTQYF. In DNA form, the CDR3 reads TGTGCCAGCAGCCCCTCCCCTAGCGGGGTCACAGATACGCAGTATTTT.

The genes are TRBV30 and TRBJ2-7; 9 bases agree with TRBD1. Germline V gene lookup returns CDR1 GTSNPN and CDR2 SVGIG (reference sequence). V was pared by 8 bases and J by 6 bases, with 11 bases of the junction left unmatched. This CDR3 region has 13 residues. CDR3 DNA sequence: TGTGCCGGGTCCGGGACAGGGAACGGCGAGCAGTACTTC. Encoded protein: CAGSGTGNGEQYF.

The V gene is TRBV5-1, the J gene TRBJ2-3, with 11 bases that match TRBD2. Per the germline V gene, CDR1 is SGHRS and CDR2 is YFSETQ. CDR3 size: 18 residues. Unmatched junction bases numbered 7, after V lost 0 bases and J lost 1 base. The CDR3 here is CASSLGILAGAGTDTQYF. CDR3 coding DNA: TGCGCCAGCAGCTTGGGGATACTAGCGGGGGCGGGCACAGATACGCAGTATTTT.

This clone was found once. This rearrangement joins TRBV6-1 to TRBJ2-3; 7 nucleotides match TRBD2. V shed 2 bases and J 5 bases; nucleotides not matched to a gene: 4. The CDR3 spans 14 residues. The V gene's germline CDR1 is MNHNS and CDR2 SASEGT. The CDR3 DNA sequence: TGTGCCAGCAGTGAATGGGGAGGGAAAGATACGCAGTATTTT. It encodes CASSEWGGKDTQYF.

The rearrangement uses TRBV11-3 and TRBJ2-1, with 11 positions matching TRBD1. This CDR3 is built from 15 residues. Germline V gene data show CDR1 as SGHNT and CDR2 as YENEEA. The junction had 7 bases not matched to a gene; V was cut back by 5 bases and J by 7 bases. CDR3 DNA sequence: TGTGCCAGCAGCCGTGGACAGGGGGCTGCAAATGAGCAGTTCTTC. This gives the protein CASSRGQGAANEQFF.

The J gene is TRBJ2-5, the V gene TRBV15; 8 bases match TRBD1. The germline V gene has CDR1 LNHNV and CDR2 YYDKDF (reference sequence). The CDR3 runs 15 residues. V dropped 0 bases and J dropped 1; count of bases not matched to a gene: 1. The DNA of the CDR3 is TGTGCCACCAGCAGAGACAGGGGGCTCCAAGAGACCCAGTACTTC. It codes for CATSRDRGLQETQYF.

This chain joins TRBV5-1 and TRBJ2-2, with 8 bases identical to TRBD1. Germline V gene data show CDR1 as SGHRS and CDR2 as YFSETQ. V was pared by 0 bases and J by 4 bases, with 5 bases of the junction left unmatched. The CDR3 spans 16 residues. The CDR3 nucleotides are TGCGCCAGCAGCTTGGGACAGGGGCCCGGCACCGGGGAGCTGTTTTTT. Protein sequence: CASSLGQGPGTGELFF.

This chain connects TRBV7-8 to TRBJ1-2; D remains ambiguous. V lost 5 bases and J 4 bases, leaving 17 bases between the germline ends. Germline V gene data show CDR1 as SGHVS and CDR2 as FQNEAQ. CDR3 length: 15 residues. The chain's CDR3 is CASSPAIGLGYGYTF. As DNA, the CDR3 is TGTGCCAGCAGCCCAGCGATCGGACTTGGCTATGGCTACACCTTC.

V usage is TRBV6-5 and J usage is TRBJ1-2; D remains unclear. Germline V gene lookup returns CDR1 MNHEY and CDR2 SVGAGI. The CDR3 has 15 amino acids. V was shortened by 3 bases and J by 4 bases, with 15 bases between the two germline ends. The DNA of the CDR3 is TGTGCCAGCAGTTATAGCTCAGGTTCAGTCTATGGCTACACCTTC. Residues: CASSYSSGSVYGYTF.

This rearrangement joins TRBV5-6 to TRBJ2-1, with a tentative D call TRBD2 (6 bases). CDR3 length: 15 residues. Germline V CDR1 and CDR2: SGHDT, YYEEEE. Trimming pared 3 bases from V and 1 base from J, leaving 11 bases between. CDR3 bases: TGTGCCAGCAGCTGGGGGGATAGGTCCTACAATGAGCAGTTCTTC. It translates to CASSWGDRSYNEQFF.

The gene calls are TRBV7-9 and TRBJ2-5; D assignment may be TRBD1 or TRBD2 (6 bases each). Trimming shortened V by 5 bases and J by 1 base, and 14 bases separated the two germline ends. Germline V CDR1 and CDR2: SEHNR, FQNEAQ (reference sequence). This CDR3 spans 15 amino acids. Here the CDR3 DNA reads TGTGCCAGCAGCAAAGTCACGGGGGCCCAAGAGACCCAGTACTTC. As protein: CASSKVTGAQETQYF.

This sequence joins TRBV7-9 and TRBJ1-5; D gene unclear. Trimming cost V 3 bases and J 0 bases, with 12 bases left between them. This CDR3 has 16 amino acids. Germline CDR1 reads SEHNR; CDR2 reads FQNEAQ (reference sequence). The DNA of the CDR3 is TGTGCCAGCAGCTTGTGGGGAACTTATAGCAATCAGCCCCAGCATTTT. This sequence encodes CASSLWGTYSNQPQHF.

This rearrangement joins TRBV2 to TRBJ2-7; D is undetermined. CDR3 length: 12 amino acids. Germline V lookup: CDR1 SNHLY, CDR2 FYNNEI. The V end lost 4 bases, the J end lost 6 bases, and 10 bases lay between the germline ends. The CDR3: CASSGRPPEQYF. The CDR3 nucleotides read TGTGCCAGCAGTGGAAGACCCCCCGAGCAGTACTTC.

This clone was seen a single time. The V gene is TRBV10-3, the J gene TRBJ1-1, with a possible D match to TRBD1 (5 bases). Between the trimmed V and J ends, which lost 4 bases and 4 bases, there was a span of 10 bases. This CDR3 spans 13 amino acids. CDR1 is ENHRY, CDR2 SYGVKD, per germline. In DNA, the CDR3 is TGTGCCATCAGTGCCGGGGGGAGCACTGAAGCTTTCTTT. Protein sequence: CAISAGGSTEAFF.

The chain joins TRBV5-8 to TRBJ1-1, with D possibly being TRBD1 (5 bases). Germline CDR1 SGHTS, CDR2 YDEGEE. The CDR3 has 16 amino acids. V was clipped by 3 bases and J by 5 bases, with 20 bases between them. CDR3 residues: CASSWDLGVGVTEAFF. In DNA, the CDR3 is TGTGCCAGCAGCTGGGATCTCGGGGTGGGGGTAACTGAAGCTTTCTTT.